The TCR beta chain under discussion was sequenced for a study of blood T cell repertoires in COVID-19. Study as a whole: COVID-19 samples collected from the United States, Italy and Spain covered acute and convalescent phases. PBMCs, B-cell-depleted T cells, or T cells were the source of the cDNA or gDNA that made up the material.

The repertoire was sequenced with immunoSEQ multiplex PCR; TCRdb's copy has only in-frame clones and lacks some. This sample yields about 170,000 clones, of which around nine tenths are seen a single time; about 3.5% belongs to the top ten. Germline V CDR1 and CDR2: MGHRA, YSYEKL. The length of the CDR3 is 17 residues. Trimming removed 1 base at V and 0 bases at J, with 14 bases between. This chain joins TRBV4-1 and TRBJ2-3; D might be TRBD2 (6 bases). This TCR was recovered from a man in his 70s with acute or convalescent COVID-19. The sample consisted of peripheral blood. CDR3 region: CASSQAFGSPSTDTQYF. The CDR3 region has the DNA TGCGCCAGCAGCCAAGCCTTCGGGAGCCCTAGCACAGATACGCAGTATTTT.